Shown below are 28 T cell receptor beta chains from a single sample sequenced in a study of HIV-infected patients and healthy controls. Alpha and beta constant-region primers primed reverse transcription of 400 to 650 ng RNA. Separate chain-specific third strand synthesis with multiplexing indices produced the alpha and beta libraries. TCRdb processed the 5' RACE reads anew with MiXCR; each CDR3 protein has one entry. The sample comprises 18,000 or so distinct CDR3 sequences, 8.5% to 9% of which are singletons, and around 20% rests with the top ten. Follow-up blood was drawn about 14 weeks, roughly three months, after antiretroviral therapy began. All unsorted peripheral T cells were captured because whole blood was used without fractionation. Sequences were derived from blood, sampled during antiretroviral therapy. The receptors derive from an adult with HIV infection.

This clonotype has ten or more counts. J is TRBJ1-5 and V is TRBV5-6, with TRBD1 identical over 7 bases. The V gene end was trimmed by 4 bases and the J gene end by 10 bases; junction bases not matched to a gene: 5. Germline V gene sequence: CDR1 SGHDT, CDR2 YYEEEE. CDR3 length equals 12 residues. CDR3 DNA sequence: TGTGCCAGCAGCCTATGGACAGGTCCCCAGCATTTT. Translated, it gives CASSLWTGPQHF.

This clonotype occurred many times. The CDR3 reads CASSLAPGAGGGNEQFF. CDR3 DNA: TGTGCCAGCAGTTTGGCCCCAGGAGCGGGGGGGGGCAATGAGCAGTTCTTC. The chain combines TRBV6-5 with TRBJ2-1; 10 bases are a match to TRBD2. CDR3 length: 17 amino acids. Germline V gives CDR1 MNHEY, CDR2 SVGAGI. V shed 4 bases, J shed 6 bases, and the junction held 12 bases outside the gene matches.

The sample holds a few counts of this clonotype. The V and J genes are TRBV6-5 and TRBJ2-7; TRBD2 might be the D (5 bases). V shed 6 bases and J shed 3 bases, with 24 bases lying between them. This CDR3 has 17 amino acids. The V gene's germline CDR1 is MNHEY and CDR2 SVGAGI. The CDR3 sequence: CASSPGSFGVGIYEQYF. As DNA, the CDR3 is TGTGCCAGCAGCCCCGGGTCCTTCGGGGTGGGAATCTACGAGCAGTACTTC.

The chain carries TRBV27 and TRBJ1-5; D is uncertain. This CDR3 spans 12 amino acids. Trimming cost V 3 bases and J 6 bases, with 6 bases left between them. CDR1 is MNHEY and CDR2 is SMNVEV in the germline V gene (reference sequence). DNA for the CDR3: TGTGCCAGCAGTTTGAATGGTCAGCCCCAGCATTTT. It codes for CASSLNGQPQHF.

This clonotype is classed as medium-sized. This chain links TRBV27 with TRBJ2-1; no firm D call. The CDR3 is 13 residues long. Germline CDR1 reads MNHEY; CDR2 reads SMNVEV (reference sequence). V lost 2 bases and J 4 bases, leaving 6 bases between the germline ends. The CDR3 region has the DNA TGTGCCAGCAGTTTAACTGAGTACAATGAGCAGTTCTTC. Amino acid sequence: CASSLTEYNEQFF.

This clonotype was detected ten times or more. The chain uses TRBV6-5 and TRBJ2-7; D not certain. Between the trimmed V and J ends, which lost 8 bases and 1 base, there was a span of 15 bases. Germline CDR1 is MNHEY and CDR2 is SVGAGI. The CDR3 has 14 residues. The CDR3 nucleotides read TGTGCCAGCTCAGTTACGACTTTTTCCTACGAGCAGTACTTC. It specifies CASSVTTFSYEQYF.

V is TRBV4-1 and J is TRBJ1-2; D unclear. Germline values: CDR1 MGHRA, CDR2 YSYEKL. The CDR3 contains 14 residues. Trimming took 3 bases from V and 4 from J, leaving 12 bases between them. In nucleotides, the CDR3 is TGCGCCAGCAGCCAGGCGACCGCTTCCTATGGCTACACCTTC. Translated: CASSQATASYGYTF.

This clonotype was seen at least ten times. The genes are TRBV28 and TRBJ2-5, with a tentative D call TRBD1 (5 bases). Germline assignment: CDR1 MDHEN and CDR2 SYDVKM. The V and J ends lost 2 bases and 1 base respectively, with 17 bases between them. CDR3 length equals 17 residues. CDR3 sequence: CASSLSFTTAIQETQYF. CDR3 DNA: TGTGCCAGCAGTTTAAGCTTCACGACAGCAATCCAAGAGACCCAGTACTTC.

At least ten counts were recorded for this clonotype. V gene TRBV9 combines with J gene TRBJ1-5; the D is unclear. In germline, CDR1 is SGDLS, CDR2 YYNGEE. V lost 0 bases to trimming and J lost 3 bases, with 7 bases between them. The CDR3 contains 14 residues. CDR3 bases: TGTGCCAGCAGCGTAGGGGGAGTCAATCAGCCCCAGCATTTT. This sequence encodes CASSVGGVNQPQHF.

This clonotype has ten or more counts. The gene calls are TRBV15 and TRBJ1-5; TRBD1 matches at 7 bases. J gave up 6 bases and V 4 bases, and 15 bases lay outside the gene matches. The CDR3 sequence is 17 residues long. Germline loops: CDR1 LNHNV, CDR2 YYDKDF (reference sequence). CDR3 amino acids: CATSKRPNTGALQPQHF. The CDR3 region has the DNA TGTGCCACCAGCAAGAGACCTAATACAGGGGCTCTTCAGCCCCAGCATTTT.

The sample holds a few counts of this clonotype. The gene calls are TRBV20-1 and TRBJ2-1; D is possibly TRBD2 (7 bases). Germline CDR1 is DFQATT and CDR2 is SNEGSKA (reference sequence). V was clipped by 2 bases and J by 6 bases, with 14 bases between them. The CDR3 totals 14 residues. The DNA for the CDR3 is TGCAGTGCTAGAAATTTAGGGGGGGGCAATGAGCAGTTCTTC. Its translation is CSARNLGGGNEQFF.

There are many counts of this clonotype. V and J are TRBV29-1 and TRBJ1-1, with TRBD1 matching 8 bases. Trimming cost V 6 bases and J 8 bases; bases outside gene matches: 2. Germline V gene sequence: CDR1 SQVTM, CDR2 ANQGSEA. There are 10 residues in the CDR3. The CDR3 reads CSVGDREAFF. DNA of the CDR3: TGCAGCGTCGGGGACAGGGAAGCTTTCTTT.

The sample holds a few counts of this clonotype. The chain uses TRBV3-1 and TRBJ2-7; D may be TRBD1 (6 bases). Trimming cost V 4 bases and J 0 bases, with 13 bases left between them. This CDR3 contains 15 residues. Germline lookup yields CDR1 LGHDT and CDR2 YNNKEL (reference sequence). The DNA for the CDR3 is TGTGCCAGCAGCCGCGGACAGACTGGCTCCTACGAGCAGTACTTC. Encoded protein: CASSRGQTGSYEQYF.

The sample holds many counts of this clonotype. This rearrangement joins TRBV28 to TRBJ2-1; D is uncertain. CDR1 and CDR2 from the germline V gene are MDHEN and SYDVKM. The CDR3 has 16 amino acids. The V gene lost 6 bases and the J gene lost 0 bases, with 15 bases spanning the gap. CDR3 amino acids: CASSPKFGSSYNEQFF. CDR3 sequence (DNA): TGTGCCAGCAGCCCCAAGTTCGGCAGCTCCTACAATGAGCAGTTCTTC. Based on the CDR3 plus reference TRBV28 and TRBJ2-1, the full variable domain is DVKVTQSSRYLVKRTGEKVFLECVQDMDHENMFWYRQDPGLGLRLIYFSYDVKMKEKGDIPEGYSVSREKKERFSLILESASTNQTSMYLCASSPKFGSSYNEQFFGPGTRLTVL.

This clonotype was counted ten times or more. This chain joins TRBV11-3 and TRBJ2-7; TRBD2 might be the D (6 bases). Trimming left V 3 bases short and J 0 bases short, with 9 bases between. Germline CDR1 SGHNT, CDR2 YENEEA. This CDR3 contains 14 residues. CDR3 loop: CASSFGGPSYEQYF. CDR3 DNA: TGTGCCAGCAGCTTCGGGGGACCCTCCTACGAGCAGTACTTC.

This clonotype was counted between two and nine times. This chain connects TRBV3-1 to TRBJ1-1; D ambiguous. Trimming stripped 0 bases from V and 1 base from J, with 6 bases between. The CDR3 is 14 amino acids. CDR1 is LGHDT and CDR2 is YNNKEL in the germline V gene (reference sequence). CDR3 sequence reads: CASSQDASNTEAFF. DNA for the CDR3: TGTGCCAGCAGCCAAGATGCGTCGAACACTGAAGCTTTCTTT.

This clonotype was found many times. The chain recombines TRBV10-3 with TRBJ2-3, with D perhaps matching TRBD2 (6 bases). The CDR3 extends over 13 amino acids. The germline CDR1 and CDR2 sequences are ENHRY and SYGVKD. V was clipped by 10 bases and J by 5 bases, with 16 bases between them. CDR3 DNA sequence: TGTGCCACGCTAGGGAGGCTGGAAGATACGCAGTATTTT. This encodes CATLGRLEDTQYF.

There are many counts of this clonotype. The chain recombines TRBV18 with TRBJ2-3, with no clear D. There are 14 residues in the CDR3. The germline V and J ends were trimmed by 3 bases and 1 base, with 8 bases remaining between them. Germline lookup yields CDR1 KGHSH and CDR2 LQKENI. The CDR3 coding sequence is TGTGCCAGCTCACCGCTTGGGGGCACAGATACGCAGTATTTT. It translates to CASSPLGGTDTQYF.

This clonotype appeared many times. This chain links TRBV7-9 with TRBJ2-7; D may be TRBD2 (5 bases). Deletions cut 6 bases from V and 2 bases from J, with 11 bases between. The CDR3 length is 13 residues. The germline V gene encodes CDR1 SEHNR and CDR2 FQNEAQ (reference sequence). Here the CDR3 reads CASSVEAAYEQYF. CDR3 bases: TGTGCCAGCAGTGTGGAGGCAGCCTACGAGCAGTACTTC.

This clonotype was picked up many times. V is TRBV20-1 and J is TRBJ2-1, with TRBD2 matching over 15 bases. Germline assignment: CDR1 DFQATT and CDR2 SNEGSKA (reference sequence). J gave up 2 bases and V 3 bases, and 14 bases lay outside the gene matches. The CDR3 is 20 residues long. The CDR3 is CSARPSPGTSGGSPYNEQFF. As DNA, the CDR3 is TGCAGTGCTAGGCCAAGTCCCGGGACTAGCGGGGGGAGTCCCTACAATGAGCAGTTCTTC.

This clonotype was picked up many times. The chain is built from TRBV18 and TRBJ2-7; D uncertain. Germline V gene sequence: CDR1 KGHSH, CDR2 LQKENI. There are 13 residues in the CDR3. Trimming took off 2 bases at V and 5 bases at J, with 10 bases between the two ends. This CDR3 reads CASSPNQGNEQYF. The CDR3 DNA is TGTGCCAGCTCACCAAATCAAGGGAACGAGCAGTACTTC.

This clonotype showed up many times. The chain recombines TRBV14 with TRBJ1-1, with D hard to call. The CDR3 is made up of 13 amino acids. The germline V and J ends were trimmed by 0 bases and 1 base, with 3 bases remaining between them. Germline V gene lookup returns CDR1 SGHDN and CDR2 FVKESK. The CDR3 region has the DNA TGTGCCAGCAGCCAAGACAGGAACACTGAAGCTTTCTTT. Amino acid sequence: CASSQDRNTEAFF.

This clonotype was detected many times. V is TRBV5-6 and J is TRBJ2-1; 11 bases are shared with TRBD2. The CDR3 totals 15 residues. The junction had 7 bases not matched to a gene; V was cut back by 4 bases and J by 7 bases. The germline CDR1 and CDR2 sequences are SGHDT and YYEEEE. CDR3 residues: CASSQPGLAVNEQFF. DNA of the CDR3: TGTGCCAGCAGCCAGCCGGGACTAGCGGTAAATGAGCAGTTCTTC. The full variable domain, in which reference TRBV5-6 and TRBJ2-1 provide the parts outside the CDR3, is DAGVTQSPTHLIKTRGQQVTLRCSPKSGHDTVSWYQQALGQGPQFIFQYYEEEERQRGNFPDRFSGHQFPNYSSELNVNALLLGDSALYLCASSQPGLAVNEQFFGPGTRLTVL.

This clonotype was picked up a small number of times. The genes are TRBV5-1 and TRBJ2-1; the match to TRBD1 covers 8 bases. Germline-derived CDR1 and CDR2 are SGHRS and YFSETQ. The CDR3 runs to 16 residues. Trimming took 4 bases from V and 2 from J; bases not matched to a gene: 8. As DNA, the CDR3 is TGCGCCAGCAGCAGAACCGGGACAGGCGCCTACAATGAGCAGTTCTTC. This encodes CASSRTGTGAYNEQFF.

This clonotype showed up many times. V and J are TRBV7-6 and TRBJ2-7; D possibly corresponds to TRBD1 (6 bases). Germline V CDR1 and CDR2: SGHVS, FNYEAQ. The CDR3 contains 13 residues. V was pared by 1 base and J by 2 bases, with 6 bases between. The CDR3 here is CASSLGGPYEQYF. The DNA of the CDR3 is TGTGCCAGCAGCTTAGGGGGGCCCTACGAGCAGTACTTC.

The sample holds many counts of this clonotype. The rearrangement joins TRBV25-1 to TRBJ2-3, with a weak D call TRBD1 (5 bases). The germline V gene has CDR1 MGHDK and CDR2 SYGVNS. The V end lost 5 bases, the J end lost 2 bases, and 14 bases lay between the germline ends. CDR3 length equals 15 residues. The CDR3 coding sequence is TGTGCCAGCAGTCACCCGGACACCCTCACAGATACGCAGTATTTT. The encoded protein is CASSHPDTLTDTQYF.

This clonotype was seen repeatedly, ten times or more. The chain combines TRBV19 with TRBJ1-2; TRBD1 aligns across 8 bases. Germline CDR1 and CDR2: LNHDA and SQIVND (reference sequence). V shed 5 bases, J shed 2 bases, and the junction held 10 bases outside the gene matches. The CDR3 covers 16 residues. The CDR3 nucleotides are TGTGCCAGTAGTCCAAAGCCGGGACAGGCGAACTATGGCTACACCTTC. Protein product: CASSPKPGQANYGYTF.

The table lists this clonotype with many counts. The chain uses TRBV12-3 or TRBV12-4 and TRBJ1-2; D possibly corresponds to TRBD1 (6 bases). The CDR3 runs 13 residues. Trimming left V 4 bases short and J 5 bases short, with 11 bases between. CDR3 coding DNA: TGTGCCAGCAGTTCGAGGGGGAGTTATGGCTACACCTTC. The encoded protein is CASSSRGSYGYTF.